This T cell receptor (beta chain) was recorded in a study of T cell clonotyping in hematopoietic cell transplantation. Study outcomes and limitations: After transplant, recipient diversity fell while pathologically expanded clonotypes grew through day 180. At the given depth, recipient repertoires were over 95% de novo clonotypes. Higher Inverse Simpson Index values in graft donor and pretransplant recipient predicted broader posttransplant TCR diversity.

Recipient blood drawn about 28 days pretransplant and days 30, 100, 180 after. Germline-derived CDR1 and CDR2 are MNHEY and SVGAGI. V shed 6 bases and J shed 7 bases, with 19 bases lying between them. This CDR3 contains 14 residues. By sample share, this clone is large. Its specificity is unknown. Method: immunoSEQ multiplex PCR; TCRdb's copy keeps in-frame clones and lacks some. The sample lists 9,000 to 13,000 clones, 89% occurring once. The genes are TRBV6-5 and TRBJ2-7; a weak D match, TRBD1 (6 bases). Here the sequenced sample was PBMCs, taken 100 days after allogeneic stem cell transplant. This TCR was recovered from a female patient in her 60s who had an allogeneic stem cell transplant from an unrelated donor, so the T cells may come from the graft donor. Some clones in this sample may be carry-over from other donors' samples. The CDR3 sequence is CASSQTGPTGEQYF. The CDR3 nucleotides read TGTGCCAGCAGCCAAACAGGGCCCACGGGGGAGCAGTACTTC.